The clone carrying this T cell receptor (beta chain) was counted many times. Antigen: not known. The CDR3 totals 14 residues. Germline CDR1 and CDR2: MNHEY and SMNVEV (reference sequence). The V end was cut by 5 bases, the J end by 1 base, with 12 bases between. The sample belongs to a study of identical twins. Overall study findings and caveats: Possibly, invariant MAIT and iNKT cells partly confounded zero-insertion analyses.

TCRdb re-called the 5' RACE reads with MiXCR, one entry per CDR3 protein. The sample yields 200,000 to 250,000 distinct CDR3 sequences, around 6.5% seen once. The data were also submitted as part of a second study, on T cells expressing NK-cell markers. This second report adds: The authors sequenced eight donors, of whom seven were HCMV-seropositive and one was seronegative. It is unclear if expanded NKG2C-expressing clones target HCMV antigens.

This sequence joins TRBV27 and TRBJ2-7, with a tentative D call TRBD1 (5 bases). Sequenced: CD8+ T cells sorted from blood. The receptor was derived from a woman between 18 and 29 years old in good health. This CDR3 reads CASSNRPPSYEQYF. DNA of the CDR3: TGTGCCAGCAGTAACAGGCCCCCTTCCTACGAGCAGTACTTC.